A selection of T cell receptor beta chains follows, all from one sample in a study of blood T cell repertoires in COVID-19. Libraries were prepared by immunoSEQ multiplex PCR; TCRdb keeps only in-frame clonotypes and omits some of them. The sample holds about 150,000 clones, approximately 84% seen once. The sample consisted of peripheral blood. Receptors were obtained from a woman of 80 years or more with COVID-19, enrolled during active disease. Both conserved end residues are part of each CDR3. The D gene is left open where the match is weak. Clone size is shown for a subset of rows, as once, few, many or a class of expanded clone.

TRBV2	once	TRBJ2-7	NA	CASSGNLAVDEQYF
TRBV9	few	TRBJ2-1	TRBD1	CASSVEGASYNEQFF
TRBV2	once	TRBJ1-4	NA	CASARTLEKLFF
TRBV18	NA	TRBJ1-3	NA	CASSQSRGDGNTIYF
TRBV7-8	NA	TRBJ2-2	TRBD1	CASSPTRQGTFTGELFF
TRBV18	NA	TRBJ2-5	NA	CASSPWRQQETQYF
TRBV4-1	NA	TRBJ2-7	TRBD2	CASSQVAGGVIYEQYF
TRBV2	NA	TRBJ1-4	NA	CATLPRGVANEKLFF
TRBV4-1	NA	TRBJ2-4	NA	CASSQVTPGHLIQYF
TRBV6-2/TRBV6-3	NA	TRBJ1-2	NA	CASSYPGGYGYTF
TRBV19	NA	TRBJ2-5	TRBD2	CASSIGGGLAGDEETQYF
TRBV28	once	TRBJ2-3	NA	CASSPWTETDTQYF
TRBV12-1	NA	TRBJ1-1	NA	CASSFRGNYTEAFF
TRBV7-3	once	TRBJ2-1	NA	CASSLRGGSSSYNEQFF
TRBV9	NA	TRBJ2-2	TRBD1	CASSLGQGGAGELFF
TRBV5-1	NA	TRBJ1-2	TRBD1	CASSQGQDYGYTF
TRBV5-1	NA	TRBJ2-1	NA	CASSLWGGLNEQFF
TRBV20-1	NA	TRBJ2-7	NA	CSASWRGRPYEQYF
TRBV4-3	NA	TRBJ1-5	NA	CASSQVQGYQPQHF
TRBV5-8	NA	TRBJ1-3	TRBD1	CASSSLDGTGTGNTIYF
TRBV10-2	NA	TRBJ1-3	NA	CASSLRGNTIYF
TRBV23-1	NA	TRBJ1-1	NA	CASSQYRVSTEAFF
TRBV2	NA	TRBJ1-5	NA	CASDRDGGNQPQHF
TRBV9	NA	TRBJ1-5	NA	CASSVDGFAVQPQHF
TRBV4-3	NA	TRBJ2-3	TRBD2	CASSQEFHGGADTQYF
TRBV3-1/TRBV3-2	NA	TRBJ2-7	TRBD2	CASSQEYTGGSYEQYF
TRBV7-9	few	TRBJ1-3	NA	CASRGSGNTIYF
TRBV18	NA	TRBJ2-7	NA	CASSPYRDTLQEQYF
TRBV5-1	few	TRBJ1-5	NA	CASSLRGPNQPQHF
TRBV3-1/TRBV3-2	once	TRBJ1-2	TRBD1	CASSQAGQGYGYTF
TRBV2	NA	TRBJ2-2	TRBD1	CASRVDRANTGELFF
TRBV28	many	TRBJ2-2	NA	CASSFWGLISTGELFF
TRBV7-9	NA	TRBJ2-7	TRBD1	CASSPRQGLSSEQYF
TRBV2	NA	TRBJ2-3	TRBD1	CASRDRGTDTQYF
TRBV15	NA	TRBJ2-7	TRBD2	CATSRDPGSGRIEQYF